Listed below are T cell receptor beta chains from one sample, sequenced in a study of monozygotic twins with inflammatory bowel disease. TCRdb reprocessed the 5' RACE reads and stores each CDR3 protein as one record, lacking DNA. The sample's table shows 150,000 to 200,000 distinct CDR3 sequences. Material for sequencing was blood. The source is a human donor with ulcerative colitis or Crohn's disease, or a healthy co-twin of an affected twin (not recorded which). CDR3s include the opening cysteine and the closing phenylalanine or tryptophan.

v_gene	j_gene	CDR3aa
TRBV5-6	TRBJ2-7	CASSLGGAPSYEQYF
TRBV6-1	TRBJ2-3	CASTKGNSGISDTQYF
TRBV30	TRBJ2-7	CAWSAPGQGRKEQYF
TRBV7-6	TRBJ2-3	CASSSPPRGLVADTQYF
TRBV7-2	TRBJ2-1	CASSLAYSSYNEQFF
TRBV6-2/TRBV6-3	TRBJ1-6	CASTGSNSPLHF
TRBV7-2	TRBJ2-7	CASSSKRTSVDYEQYF
TRBV29-1	TRBJ2-3	CSARQGGTDTQYF
TRBV2	TRBJ1-1	CASREDTEAFF
TRBV6-1	TRBJ2-1	CASSTFPGTSGSDEQFF
TRBV3-1	TRBJ1-5	CASSQDTGSQPQHF
TRBV7-3	TRBJ2-1	CASSPKSGTQRPYNEQFF
TRBV30	TRBJ2-5	CAWSLGTSGRAGGETQYF
TRBV3-1	TRBJ2-6	CASSQDSSSGANVLTF
TRBV7-9	TRBJ2-7	CASSHPGTSNYEQYF
TRBV5-4	TRBJ1-3	CASSLESGRNSGNTIYF
TRBV5-1	TRBJ2-1	CASSPGLIGDNEQFF
TRBV7-6	TRBJ2-3	CASSFGRPSGSWRDTQYF
TRBV5-1	TRBJ2-7	CASSLPRGAHEQYF
TRBV7-8	TRBJ2-7	CASTGTSGILSSYEQYF
TRBV5-1	TRBJ2-1	CASSSTTTGSYNEQFF
TRBV5-1	TRBJ1-6	CASSSGQTNSPLHF
TRBV20-1	TRBJ2-4	CSARTREAKNIQYF
TRBV7-8	TRBJ2-7	CASSLAGTSGEQYF
TRBV6-2/TRBV6-3	TRBJ1-1	CASSPWRNTEAFF
TRBV10-3	TRBJ2-7	CAISDGRGLSYEQYF
TRBV14	TRBJ2-7	CASSRGGYEQYF
TRBV7-2	TRBJ2-7	CASSALSSYEQYF
TRBV18	TRBJ1-6	CASSAGSGDNSLLHF
TRBV9	TRBJ1-2	CASSLSNRGNYGYTF
TRBV3-1	TRBJ2-1	CASSQWVPNEQFF
TRBV7-8	TRBJ2-3	CASSLVGQNTDTQYF
TRBV4-2	TRBJ2-7	CASSQDSTYYEQYF
TRBV14	TRBJ2-5	CASSLGSGYQETQYF
TRBV5-6	TRBJ2-7	CASSLWRYEQYF
TRBV4-1	TRBJ1-6	CASSPSDTNNSPLHF
TRBV5-1	TRBJ2-2	CASSPSGANTGELFF
TRBV29-1	TRBJ2-4	CSVEGDRGGSIQYF
TRBV18	TRBJ1-5	CASSPQTGGGHQPQHF
TRBV20-1	TRBJ2-1	CSTSGNRYEQFF
TRBV5-1	TRBJ2-7	CASSLVEGPYEQYF
TRBV3-1	TRBJ2-3	CASSQTRGGFRQYF
TRBV11-1	TRBJ2-1	CASSLDRLLAGDFYNEQFF
TRBV5-1	TRBJ2-1	CASSFVPGSWDNEQFF
TRBV20-1	TRBJ2-1	CSAISSGSFYNEQFF
TRBV24-1	TRBJ2-7	CATSDQGGQGSYEQYF
TRBV6-5	TRBJ2-1	CASSYSIGTVASDEQFF
TRBV20-1	TRBJ2-7	CSARDRDRRWEQYF
TRBV12-3/TRBV12-4	TRBJ1-2	CASSLIGPRYGYTF
TRBV3-1	TRBJ1-1	CASSPVFRGRTEAFF
TRBV7-9	TRBJ1-2	CASSLHAGTGESGYTF
TRBV3-1	TRBJ1-1	CASSGPGQHTEAFF
TRBV19	TRBJ2-2	CASSIPGGGELFF
TRBV6-2/TRBV6-3	TRBJ1-1	CASSYVVASEAFF